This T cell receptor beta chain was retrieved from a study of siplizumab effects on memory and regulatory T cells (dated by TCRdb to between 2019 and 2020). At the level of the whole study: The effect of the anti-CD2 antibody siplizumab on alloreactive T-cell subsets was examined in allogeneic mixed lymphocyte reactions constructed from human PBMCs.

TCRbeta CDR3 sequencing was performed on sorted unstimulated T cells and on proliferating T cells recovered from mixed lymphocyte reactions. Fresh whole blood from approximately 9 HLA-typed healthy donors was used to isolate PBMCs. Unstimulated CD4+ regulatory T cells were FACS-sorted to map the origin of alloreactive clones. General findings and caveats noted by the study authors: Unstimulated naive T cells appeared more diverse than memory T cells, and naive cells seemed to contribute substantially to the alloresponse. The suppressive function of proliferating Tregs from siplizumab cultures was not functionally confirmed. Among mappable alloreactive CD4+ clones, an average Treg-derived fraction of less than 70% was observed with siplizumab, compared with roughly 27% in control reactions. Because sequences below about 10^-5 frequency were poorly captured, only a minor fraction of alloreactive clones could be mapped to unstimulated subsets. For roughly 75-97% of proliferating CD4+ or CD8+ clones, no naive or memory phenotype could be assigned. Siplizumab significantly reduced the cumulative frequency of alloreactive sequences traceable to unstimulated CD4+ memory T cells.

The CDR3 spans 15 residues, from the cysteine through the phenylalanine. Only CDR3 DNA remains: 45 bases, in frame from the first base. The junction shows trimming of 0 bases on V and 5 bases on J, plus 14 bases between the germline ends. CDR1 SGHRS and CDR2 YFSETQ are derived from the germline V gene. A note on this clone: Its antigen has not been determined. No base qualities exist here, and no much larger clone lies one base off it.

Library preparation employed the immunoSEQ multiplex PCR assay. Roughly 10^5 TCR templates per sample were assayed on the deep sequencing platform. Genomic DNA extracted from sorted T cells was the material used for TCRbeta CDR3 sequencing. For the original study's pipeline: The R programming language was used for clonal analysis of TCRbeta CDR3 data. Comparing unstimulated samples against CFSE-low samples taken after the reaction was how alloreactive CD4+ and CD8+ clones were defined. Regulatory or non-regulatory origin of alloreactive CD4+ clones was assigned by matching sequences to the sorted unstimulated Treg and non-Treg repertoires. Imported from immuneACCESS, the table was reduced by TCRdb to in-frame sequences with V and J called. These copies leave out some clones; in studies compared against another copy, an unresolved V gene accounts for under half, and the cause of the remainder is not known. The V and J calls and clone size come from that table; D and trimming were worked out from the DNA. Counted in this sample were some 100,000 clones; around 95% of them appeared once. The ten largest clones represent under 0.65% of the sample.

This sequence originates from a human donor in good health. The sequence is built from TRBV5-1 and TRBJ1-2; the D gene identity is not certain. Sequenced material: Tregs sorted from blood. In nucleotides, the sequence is TGCGCCAGCAGCTTGGCCGGATCCTCAAGGTATGGCTACACCTTC. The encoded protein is CASSLAGSSRYGYTF.